Listed here is a single TCR beta chain. A much larger clone lies a single base off, so this may be a read error. This CDR3 fails to terminate in the conserved phenylalanine or tryptophan, so it likely reflects a read error. The data were taken from a study of tumor and adjacent non-tumor tissue in lung cancer. There are 15 residues in the CDR3. The germline V gene has CDR1 SEHNR and CDR2 FQNEAQ (reference sequence). V lost 5 bases, J lost 4 bases, and 6 bases stayed unmatched. Three rounds of nested PCR, following a modified ARM-PCR protocol, produced the TCRbeta library. TCRdb reanalysed the multiplex PCR reads using MiXCR and keeps one entry per CDR3 protein. The sample has about 43,000 distinct CDR3 sequences, over 55% seen once. The template was RNA from unsorted bulk tissue. Distant lung tissue was collected more than 3 cm away from the tumor edge.

The receptor was isolated from a man between 50 and 59 years old with non-small cell lung cancer. The chain is built from TRBV7-9 and TRBJ2-1, with 9 bases lining up with TRBD2. Sequenced material: distant non-tumor lung tissue. DNA of the CDR3: TGTGCCAGCAGCGTTCCGGGACTAGCTTACAATGAGCAGTTCTCC. It specifies CASSVPGLAYNEQFS.